This T cell receptor beta chain was identified in a study of regulatory T cells in long-lasting Graves disease. This clonotype was detected ten times or more. The V end was cut by 8 bases, the J end by 4 bases, with 20 bases between. The CDR3 has 15 residues. Germline V CDR1 and CDR2: SNHLY, FYNNEI. The time point here: persistent/refractory GD, antithyroid drugs over 5 years with positive TRAb. From PBMCs, RNA was extracted and then used to make the TCR library. According to the study, TCR beta libraries were built with iRepertoire HTBI primers and CDR3-region Arm-PCR. TCRdb reprocessed the multiplex PCR reads via MiXCR and lists one record per CDR3 protein. The table has about 450,000 distinct CDR3 sequences, around 20% seen once.

Sequenced here: peripheral blood mononuclear cells (PBMCs), sampled when the disease was refractory, from a patient treated with antithyroid drugs. The chain recombines TRBV2 with TRBJ1-1; D may be TRBD1 (6 bases). This TCR was sampled from a female donor with Graves disease. The CDR3 bases are TGTGCCAGCGCCGCGAGGGGGTCCATAGGCACTGAAGCTTTCTTT. It codes for CASAARGSIGTEAFF.